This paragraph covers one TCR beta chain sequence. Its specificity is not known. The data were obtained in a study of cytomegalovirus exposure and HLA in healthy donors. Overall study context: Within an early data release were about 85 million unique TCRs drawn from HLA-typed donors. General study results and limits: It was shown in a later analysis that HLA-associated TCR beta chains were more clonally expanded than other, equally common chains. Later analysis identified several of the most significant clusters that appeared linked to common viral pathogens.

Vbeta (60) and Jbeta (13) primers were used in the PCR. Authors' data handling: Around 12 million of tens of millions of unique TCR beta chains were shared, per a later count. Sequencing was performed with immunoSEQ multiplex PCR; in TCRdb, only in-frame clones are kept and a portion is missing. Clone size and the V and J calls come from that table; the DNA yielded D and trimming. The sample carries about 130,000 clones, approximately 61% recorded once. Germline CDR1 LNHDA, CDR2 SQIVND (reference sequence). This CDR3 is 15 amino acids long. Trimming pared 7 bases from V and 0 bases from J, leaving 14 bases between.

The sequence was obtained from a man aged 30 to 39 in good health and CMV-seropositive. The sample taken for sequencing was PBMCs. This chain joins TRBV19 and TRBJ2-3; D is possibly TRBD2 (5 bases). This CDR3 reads CASIAPGSSTDTQYF. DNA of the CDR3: TGTGCCAGTATTGCGCCGGGATCAAGCACAGATACGCAGTATTTT. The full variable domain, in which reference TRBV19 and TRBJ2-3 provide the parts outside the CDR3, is DGGITQSPKYLFRKEGQNVTLSCEQNLNHDAMYWYRQDPGQGLRLIYYSQIVNDFQKGDIAEGYSVSREKKESFPLTVTSAQKNPTAFYLCASIAPGSSTDTQYFGPGTRLTVL.